Many counts were recorded for the clone carrying this T cell receptor beta chain. Antigen specificity is unknown. TCR beta CDR3 sequences were amplified from RNA transcripts. First-round RT-PCR of the TCR CDR3 relied on the HTBI primer set. TCRdb independently ran MiXCR on the multiplex PCR reads; one entry per CDR3 protein. The sample yields about 350,000 distinct CDR3 sequences, roughly 14% seen once. The sample belongs to a study of T cells in Graves' hyperthyroidism and ophthalmopathy. Regarding the study as a whole: Blood also held most thyroid clonotypes expanded beyond 0.001.

It was considered stable Graves' hyperthyroidism when ophthalmopathy did not progress within 18 months. Patients aged 18 to 65 with hyperthyroidism were newly diagnosed, with duration under 2 months. Uncontrolled infection, other autoimmune disease, pregnancy or lactation disqualified patients from enrolment. The source material was blood. The TCR originated in a woman in her 30s with Graves' hyperthyroidism.

The CDR3 here is CATRGGGPYEQYF. DNA of the CDR3: TGTGCGACCCGTGGGGGAGGGCCCTACGAGCAGTACTTC. The rearrangement uses TRBV7-2 and TRBJ2-7; 7 bases are shared with TRBD2. Germline CDR1 reads SGHTA; CDR2 reads FQGNSA. There are 13 residues in the CDR3. Full variable domain (rest looked up from reference TRBV7-2 and TRBJ2-7): GAGVSQSPSNKVTEKGKDVELRCDPISGHTALYWYRQSLGQGLEFLIYFQGNSAPDKSGLPSDRFSAERTGGSVSTLTIQRTQQEDSAVYLCATRGGGPYEQYFGPGTRLTVT.